Reported below is one T cell receptor (beta chain). Study processing details: The authors estimated nucleated cell counts from reference gene primer amplification. Produced via immunoSEQ multiplex PCR; TCRdb's table is partial and in-frame only. V, J and clone size are taken as reported in that table, and D and trimming were inferred from the DNA itself. The table lists some 190,000 clones, roughly four fifths of them singletons. A Seattle source enrolled patients during active infection and followed them longitudinally. The data were taken from a study of blood T cell repertoires in COVID-19. Overall study context: The origin of the acute and convalescent COVID-19 samples was the United States, Italy and Spain. The cDNA or gDNA used as material had been derived from T cells, B-cell-depleted T cells, or PBMCs.

This clonotype was obtained from a woman older than 75 with COVID-19, enrolled during active disease. The material sequenced was peripheral blood.

This CDR3 reads CASSYGRELFF. DNA for the CDR3: TGCGCCAGCAGCTACGGGAGGGAGCTGTTTTTT. V usage is TRBV5-1 and J usage is TRBJ2-2; possibly TRBD2 for D (5 bases). V was pared by 3 bases and J by 9 bases, with 6 bases between. CDR1 is SGHRS and CDR2 is YFSETQ in the germline V gene. The CDR3 runs to 11 residues.